The entry below gives a single T cell receptor (beta chain) sequence along with its context. Its antigen is not known. In the PCR, 60 Vbeta and 13 Jbeta primers were used. Here immunoSEQ multiplex PCR was the method, and the copy in TCRdb shows in-frame clones only, minus some. Recorded for this sample: under 100,000 clones. This entry belongs to a study of cytomegalovirus exposure and HLA in healthy donors. V was cut by 0 bases and J by 5 bases, with 7 bases left in between. This CDR3 region has 13 residues. Germline V gene data show CDR1 as SGDLS and CDR2 as YYNGEE. Study-wide points: An Asian-associated ancestry cluster reportedly showed fewer N-insertions than the approximately 620-donor mean in a later analysis. While the bulk of TCR sequences proved rare, some public TCRs turned up in many donors. As was reported, the HLA-A and HLA-B alleles of most subjects were accurately predicted from TCR beta sequences.

Sequencing input: PBMCs. This clonotype was obtained from a man between 25 and 39 years old in good health and CMV-seronegative. The chain uses TRBV9 and TRBJ2-3; the D gene is possibly TRBD2 (5 bases). The CDR3: CASSVGEGDTQYF. In DNA, the CDR3 is TGTGCCAGCAGCGTAGGAGAGGGAGATACGCAGTATTTT.